Below are 3 T cell receptor beta chains sequenced from a single sample in a study of T-cell reconstitution after alpha-beta-depleted transplantation in children (dated by TCRdb to the mid-2010s). Library preparation employed PCR. TCRdb names Illumina HiSeq 2500 as the instrument used. Molecular barcoding was employed in the preparation of TCR libraries, with unique molecular identifiers being used to normalize TCRbeta repertoire quantification. TCRdb trimmed the raw reads at Q25, called clones with MiXCR and kept productive beta chains. Each entry merges the rows of one CDR3 protein and shows their most common DNA and genes. In all, the sample holds 450,000 to 550,000 distinct CDR3 sequences, and over 10% of those were seen once. Clones ranked in the top ten supply 12% to 15% of the sample. This sample's treatment or condition label indicates: allogeneic hematopoietic cell transplantation with graft depleted of TCRalphabeta T cells and CD19 B cells.

Sequenced material: PBMCs, mostly from graft donor cells, taken 180 days after TCRalphabeta/CD19-depleted stem cell transplant. These receptor sequences come from a female patient aged 2-9 years who had a stem cell transplant for aplastic anemia, so the T cells may come from the graft donor.

This clonotype was counted between two and nine times. The germline gene is not matched at one end of the junction; a read error may be the cause. The V gene is TRBV15, the J gene TRBJ1-5; D is possibly TRBD1 (6 bases). Germline assignment: CDR1 LNHNV and CDR2 YYDKDF (reference sequence). This CDR3 is 14 amino acids long. The CDR3 DNA reads as TGTGCCACCAGAAGAGGGGGTATGAATCAGCCCCAGCATTTT. It translates to CATRRGGMNQPQHF.

This clonotype was counted between two and nine times. This chain links TRBV28 with TRBJ2-3; TRBD1 agrees at 7 bases. Germline V CDR1 and CDR2: MDHEN, SYDVKM. CDR3 length: 16 residues. With 3 bases clipped from V and 6 bases from J, the junction kept 12 bases outside the gene matches. The chain's CDR3 is CASSLVPEGAWDTQYF. The CDR3 DNA sequence: TGTGCCAGCAGTTTGGTACCTGAGGGGGCGTGGGATACGCAGTATTTT.

This chain uses TRBV2 with TRBJ2-3, with D perhaps matching TRBD1 or TRBD2 (5 bases each). Germline loops: CDR1 SNHLY, CDR2 FYNNEI. The germline V and J ends were trimmed by 5 bases and 5 bases, with 11 bases remaining between them. This CDR3 has 13 residues. This CDR3 is CASSQSGRDTQYF. The CDR3 nucleotides are TGTGCCAGCAGTCAGTCAGGGAGAGATACGCAGTATTTT.